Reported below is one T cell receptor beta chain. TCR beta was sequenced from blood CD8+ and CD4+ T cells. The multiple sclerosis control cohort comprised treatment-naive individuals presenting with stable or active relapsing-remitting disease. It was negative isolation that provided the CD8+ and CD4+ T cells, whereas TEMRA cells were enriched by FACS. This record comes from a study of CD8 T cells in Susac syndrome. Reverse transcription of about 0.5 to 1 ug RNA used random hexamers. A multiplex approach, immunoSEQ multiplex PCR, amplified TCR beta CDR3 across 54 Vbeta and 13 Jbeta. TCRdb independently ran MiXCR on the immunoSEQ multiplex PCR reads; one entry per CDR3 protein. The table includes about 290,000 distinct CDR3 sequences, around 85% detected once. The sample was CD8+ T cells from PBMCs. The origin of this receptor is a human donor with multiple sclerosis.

In DNA form, the CDR3 reads TGCAGCGTTGAAGATCATAATGGACTAGGGGGAAACATTCAGTACTTC. It yields the protein CSVEDHNGLGGNIQYF. The chain links TRBV29-1 to TRBJ2-4; D is possibly TRBD2 (7 bases). This CDR3 contains 16 residues. Trimming took off 0 bases at V and 6 bases at J, with 18 bases between the two ends. CDR1 SQVTM and CDR2 ANQGSEA come from the germline V gene.